This T cell receptor (beta chain) was documented in a study of Graves' ophthalmopathy and Graves' hyperthyroidism (dated by TCRdb to between 2018 and 2020). Some background on the complete study: Peripheral blood was collected at initial diagnosis, prior to any treatment. To explore V-J signatures distinguishing ophthalmopathy from hyperthyroidism, a discovery set of 100 patients (43 ophthalmopathy, 57 stable hyperthyroidism) was enrolled. Following sample collection, hyperthyroidism patients were given methimazole at a starting dose of 30 mg daily, and ophthalmopathy patients were given high-dose intravenous methylprednisolone. For independent validation, a separate cohort was made up of around 18 hyperthyroidism patients plus 17 patients who later progressed from hyperthyroidism to ophthalmopathy. To tell Graves' ophthalmopathy apart from Graves' hyperthyroidism, and to predict which patients would progress to ophthalmopathy, the study relied on TCR beta repertoire signatures. The 100 or so discovery patients were randomly split 7:3 into training and test sets. In five or six hyperthyroidism patients, the T-cell repertoires found in thyroid tissue were compared with those found in blood. In total, approximately 130 blood samples were TCR-sequenced: 40 to 45 ophthalmopathy, some 72 hyperthyroidism and approximately 17 hyperthyroidism-to-ophthalmopathy patients. The full study reports these points: In cross-validation, the 13-signature model distinguished ophthalmopathy from stable hyperthyroidism with 85% to 90% sensitivity and around 81% specificity, and in the test set the corresponding values were roughly 80% and 76%. In validation, the model predicted ophthalmopathy progression with 70.59% sensitivity and roughly 72% specificity; around twelve predicted patients were CT-confirmed with GO in a median of approximately six months. No statistical method was used to predetermine the sample size, and group allocation was not hidden from the investigators. Most of the expanded thyroid clonotypes with a frequency above 0.001 were also detected in blood, and it was suggested that the thyroid immune response may be reflected by blood repertoires.

As concerns this clonotype: Its antigen target is currently unknown. Base-call qualities are not available, and no considerably larger clone is one nucleotide away.

For repertoire sequencing, the TCR beta CDR3 regions were amplified from RNA transcripts. HTBI primers and the Qiagen OneStep RT-PCR kit were used in a first-round RT-PCR, which was followed by a second-round multiplex PCR, size selection and purification. Libraries were sequenced paired-end with 100 bp reads on an Illumina HiSeq2000. As for how the authors treated the data: SOAPnuke was used to process the reads, throwing out any read that had adapters, had uncalled bases, had a mean Phred below 15, or lacked an exact constant-primer or identifier match. COPE v1.2.5 was used to merge the high-quality paired reads. Each unique nucleotide sequence was defined as a clonotype, and clonotypes were aligned to IMGT TRB V, D and J references with MiTCR v1.1. The analysis was limited to V-J combinations with a frequency above 0.0001, which together covered 99.2% of the repertoires. For each V-J combination, a TCR clonal expansion and chaos score was defined as the ratio of F50 clonal expansion to chaos observed in the TCRdist matrix. Welch's t-statistics and random forest were used to reduce features to about a dozen V-J combinations, which were fed into a naive Bayes classifier. The Morisita-Horn index was used to measure how similar the thyroid and blood repertoires were. Using fastp at Q25 and MiXCR, TCRdb reprocessed the public reads and kept productive beta chains. For every CDR3 protein sequence, its rows merge into one entry that carries the most common genes and DNA. These V and J calls rely on TCRdb rather than the paper's analysis. The sample table shows about 220,000 distinct CDR3 sequences, and 20% to 25% are seen once. The ten largest clones represent around two fifths of the sample.

Ophthalmopathy patients were characterized by moderately to severely active disease, a Clinical Activity Score of at least 3, a NOSPECS grade of at least 4, and a disease duration under 3 months. Patients with other autoimmune diseases, uncontrolled infections, pregnancy or lactation were excluded from the study. Clinical symptoms, serum thyroxine, TRAb, thyroid ultrasound and orbital computed tomography formed the basis of the diagnosis. Ficoll-Paque density gradient centrifugation was used to isolate PBMCs from 10 ml of fresh peripheral blood. Total RNA was extracted using Trizol reagent, and RNA quality was checked on an Agilent 2100 Bioanalyzer. Here V drops 7 bases and J drops 5 bases, and the junction holds 10 bases not matched to any gene. CDR1 SNHLY and CDR2 FYNNEI are derived from the germline V gene. The CDR3 has 15 amino acids, counting the end cysteine and phenylalanine. The sequence is cut down to CDR3 DNA, 45 bases in frame from base 1.

Here the chain combines TRBV2 and TRBJ2-2, with 7 junctional bases fitting TRBD2. This TCR came from a woman in her forties or fifties with Graves' ophthalmopathy. Donor details come from another sample of the same person, matched by shared clones. The sequenced sample consisted of peripheral blood. The CDR3 region: CASTPAAGETGELFF. The DNA sequence follows: TGTGCCAGCACCCCCGCGGCGGGAGAAACCGGGGAGCTGTTTTTT.